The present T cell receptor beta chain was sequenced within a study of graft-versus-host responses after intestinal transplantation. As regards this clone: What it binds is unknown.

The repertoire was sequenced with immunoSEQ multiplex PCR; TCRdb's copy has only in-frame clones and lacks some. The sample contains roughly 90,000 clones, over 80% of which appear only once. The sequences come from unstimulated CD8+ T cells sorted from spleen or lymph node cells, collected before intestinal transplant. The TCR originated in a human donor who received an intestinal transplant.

This CDR3 is CASSLALRETQYF. CDR3 nucleotide sequence: TGTGCCAGCAGCTTAGCGCTAAGGGAGACCCAGTACTTC. The rearrangement links TRBV7-9 to TRBJ2-7; no firm D call. The J call is uncertain, as TRBJ2-5 better fits the DNA end. The length of the CDR3 is 13 residues. Germline V gene data show CDR1 as SEHNR and CDR2 as FQNEAQ (reference sequence).